Below, 8 T cell receptor beta chains from the same sample are listed, as sequenced in a study of Tregs in tolerant kidney transplant recipients. Using immunoSEQ multiplex PCR, the repertoire was profiled, and TCRdb retains in-frame clones only, with some absent. The sample carries around 50,000 clones, roughly nine tenths recorded once. Mixed chimerism was transient after nonmyeloablative marrow transplants from related graft donors. Sequencing used CD8+ T cells from blood (PBMCs), obtained 12 months after the transplant. The receptors were gathered from a human patient who received a combined kidney and bone marrow transplant. Some of these T cells may belong to the graft donor.

CDR3 nucleotides: TGTGCCAGCAGTTTAGTTCTAGCGGAGTCCTACGAGCAGTACTTC. It encodes CASSLVLAESYEQYF. The chain recombines TRBV27 with TRBJ2-7, with TRBD2 identical over 7 bases. V gave up 2 bases and J gave up 1 base; unmatched junction bases: 5. The CDR3 spans 15 residues. CDR1 MNHEY and CDR2 SMNVEV come from the germline V gene (reference sequence).

The chain uses TRBV15 and TRBJ2-1; 10 nucleotides align to TRBD2. V was pared by 3 bases and J by 7 bases, with 6 bases of the junction left unmatched. CDR1 is LNHNV, CDR2 YYDKDF, per germline (reference sequence). The CDR3 extends over 15 amino acids. CDR3 region: CATSSGLAGANEQFF. CDR3 DNA sequence: TGTGCCACCAGCAGTGGTCTAGCGGGAGCTAATGAGCAGTTCTTC.

This clone was detected once. The J gene is TRBJ2-5, the V gene TRBV9; D might be TRBD1 (5 bases). The J call could be wrong; TRBJ2-7 is a better fit for the DNA end. Germline assignment: CDR1 SGDLS and CDR2 YYNGEE. CDR3 length equals 15 residues. The CDR3, as DNA: TGTGCCAGCAGCGTAACAGGCTCTACATCCTACGAGCAGTACTTC. Translating gives CASSVTGSTSYEQYF.

This clone is judged medium-sized (0.01 to 0.1%). The chain couples TRBV6-1 to TRBJ1-5, with D possibly TRBD1 on 5 matching bases. With 2 bases removed from V and 4 bases from J, the gap between germline ends came to 18 bases. Germline CDR1 reads MNHNS; CDR2 reads SASEGT. The CDR3 sequence is 17 residues long. The CDR3 sequence is CASSELGAGQGNQPQHF. The DNA for the CDR3 is TGTGCCAGCAGTGAACTAGGGGCAGGTCAAGGGAATCAGCCCCAGCATTTT.

The rearrangement joins TRBV6-1 to TRBJ1-5; 8 bases map to TRBD1. This CDR3 is 14 amino acids long. Germline CDR1 and CDR2: MNHNS and SASEGT. With 3 bases clipped from V and 6 bases from J, the junction kept 4 bases outside the gene matches. The CDR3 bases are TGTGCCAGCAGTGAGGACAGGGTCCTTCAGCCCCAGCATTTT. Protein: CASSEDRVLQPQHF.

The chain recombines TRBV10-3 with TRBJ1-2; 12 nucleotides align to TRBD1. This CDR3 contains 15 residues. Germline CDR1 is ENHRY and CDR2 is SYGVKD. Trimming cost V 5 bases and J 2 bases; bases outside gene matches: 3. CDR3 in DNA: TGTGCCATCAGTCCCGGGACAGGGGGCAACTATGGCTACACCTTC. Translated, it gives CAISPGTGGNYGYTF.

The rearrangement links TRBV7-6 to TRBJ1-2, with a tentative D call TRBD1 (6 bases). This CDR3 comprises 17 residues. Trimming removed 1 base at V and 4 bases at J, with 19 bases between. The germline gives CDR1 SGHVS, CDR2 FNYEAQ. The CDR3 sequence: CASSLGLTIGQFYGYTF. The DNA for the CDR3 is TGTGCCAGCAGCTTAGGACTAACTATTGGACAGTTCTATGGCTACACCTTC.

CDR3 protein: CASSSRLATEDTQYF. In DNA form, the CDR3 reads TGTGCCAGCAGCTCGAGACTAGCTACTGAAGATACGCAGTATTTT. The rearrangement uses TRBV7-9 and TRBJ2-3; 7 bases map to TRBD2. Germline trimming cut 4 bases from V and 5 bases from J; bases unmatched to any gene: 9. CDR1 is SEHNR, CDR2 FQNEAQ, per germline (reference sequence). This CDR3 contains 15 residues.